This record concerns one TCR beta chain sequence. Its antigen is not known. V shed 1 base and J shed 2 bases, with 9 bases lying between them. Germline CDR1 and CDR2: LGHNA and YSLEER. The CDR3 has 15 residues. The data are from a study of beta chain features in type 1 diabetes. As for the study in general: When patients were set against healthy donors, age, gender and cell yields were similar. The study examined roughly 110,000,000 sorted cells across all samples. Whole-study results and caveats: Shorter TCRB CDR3s, moderately but significantly so, marked every one of the four CD4+ subsets in Type 1 diabetes patients.

Per donor, one heparinised blood draw averaged roughly 110 mL. In all sorted populations, purity surpassed 98%. Of the isolated RNA, all was reverse transcribed, and so the sequenced material was expressed TCRB transcripts. Profiling relied on immunoSEQ multiplex PCR, and the TCRdb table lists in-frame clones only, not all of them. The sample records about 650,000 clones, around 11% being singletons. V usage is TRBV4-3 and J usage is TRBJ1-5; D remains unclear. The source is a man aged 25-45 years with type 1 diabetes. Material: naive CD4+ T cells from blood. CDR3 amino acids: CASSQGFTGNQPQHF. The CDR3, as DNA: TGCGCCAGCAGCCAAGGTTTTACGGGCAATCAGCCCCAGCATTTT.